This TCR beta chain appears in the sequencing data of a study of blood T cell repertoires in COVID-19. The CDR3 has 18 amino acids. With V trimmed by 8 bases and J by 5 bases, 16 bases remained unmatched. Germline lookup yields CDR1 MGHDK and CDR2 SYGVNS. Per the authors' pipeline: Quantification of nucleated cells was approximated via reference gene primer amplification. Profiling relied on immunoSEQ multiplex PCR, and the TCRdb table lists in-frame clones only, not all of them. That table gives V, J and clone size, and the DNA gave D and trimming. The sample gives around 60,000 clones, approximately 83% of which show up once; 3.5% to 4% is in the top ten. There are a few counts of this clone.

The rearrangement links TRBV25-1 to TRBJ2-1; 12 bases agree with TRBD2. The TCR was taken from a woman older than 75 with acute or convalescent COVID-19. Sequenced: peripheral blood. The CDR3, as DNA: TGTGCCAGCGCGGGGGGACTAGCGGGCCCCGGGGTCAACAATGAGCAGTTCTTC. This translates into CASAGGLAGPGVNNEQFF.